The clone carrying this T cell receptor beta chain was picked up a small number of times. Antigen specificity is unknown. Mouse names are used for the genes. The read halts 4 residues ahead of the CDR3 end, with the missing end drawn from the germline J gene. Germline CDR1 FNHDT, CDR2 SITEND (reference sequence). This CDR3 is built from 15 residues. The junction had 4 bases not matched to a gene; V was cut back by 6 bases and J by 2 bases. This sample was included in a study of CD8+ T cells in alopecia areata. Study-wide context: Female C3H/HeJ mice aged roughly 6-10 weeks received skin from approximately 6-12-month-old C3H/HeJ donors with spontaneous alopecia.

Pooled cells of cutaneous lymph node origin were sorted on CD4, CD8alpha, NKG2D, NKG2ACE and other markers. Findings and caveats of the study: Shared TCR sequences were less clear between patients than in mice, possibly partly from HLA diversity. An increase in clonality over normal scalp was evident in lesional scalp, especially alopecia totalis/universalis. Sequence data from scalp samples additionally include resident alphabeta T cells of normal skin.

TCR sequencing used cDNA made by reverse transcription of extracted RNA. TCRdb's copy holds only in-frame clones and misses some; the assay was immunoSEQ multiplex PCR. The sample is made up of about 270,000 clones, none counted only once. The sample taken for sequencing was CD4+ T cells sorted from a lymph node. This clonotype originated in a C3H/HeJ mouse with alopecia areata. Strain haplotype (MHC): H2-k. The J gene is TRBJ2-4, the V gene TRBV19; TRBD2 matches 12 bases. The sequenced part of the CDR3 DNA is TGTGCCAGCAAGGGACTGGGGGGTGTTCAAAAC. It is translated as CASKGLGGVQN. The entire CDR3 protein is CASKGLGGVQNTLYF.